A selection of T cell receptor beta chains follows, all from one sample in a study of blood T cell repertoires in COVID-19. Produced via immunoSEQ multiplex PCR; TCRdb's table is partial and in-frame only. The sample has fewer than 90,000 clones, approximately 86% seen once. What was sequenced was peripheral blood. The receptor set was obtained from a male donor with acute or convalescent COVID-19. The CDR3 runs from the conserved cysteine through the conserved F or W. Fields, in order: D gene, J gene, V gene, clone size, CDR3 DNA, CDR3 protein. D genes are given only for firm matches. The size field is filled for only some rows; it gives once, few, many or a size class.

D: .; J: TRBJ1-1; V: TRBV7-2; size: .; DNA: TGTGCCAGCAGCTTAGAGGCAGGGATGAACACTGAAGCTTTCTTT; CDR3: CASSLEAGMNTEAFF
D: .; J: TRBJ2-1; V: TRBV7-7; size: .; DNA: TGTGCTAGCAGCTTGGACGGGAGATACAATGAGCAGTTCTTC; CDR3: CASSLDGRYNEQFF
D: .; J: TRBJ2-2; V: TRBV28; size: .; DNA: TGTGCCAGCAACGAGCATGCGAACACCGGGGAGCTGTTTTTT; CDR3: CASNEHANTGELFF
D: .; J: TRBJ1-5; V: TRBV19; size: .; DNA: TGTGCCAGTAGTATAGCGGGGAGGCAGAAGAATCAGCCCCAGCATTTT; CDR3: CASSIAGRQKNQPQHF
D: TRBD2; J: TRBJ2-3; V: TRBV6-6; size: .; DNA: TGTGCCAGCAGTTACTCGGCGGGGGGGCTTATAGATACGCAGTATTTT; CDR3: CASSYSAGGLIDTQYF
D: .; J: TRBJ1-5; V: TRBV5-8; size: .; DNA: TGTGCCAGCAGCTTTACGTGGAGGGCTAATCAGCCCCAGCATTTT; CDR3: CASSFTWRANQPQHF
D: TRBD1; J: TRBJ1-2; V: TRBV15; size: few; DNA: TGTGCCACCAGCAGAGATGTAGGGGGCATGGGCTACACCTTC; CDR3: CATSRDVGGMGYTF
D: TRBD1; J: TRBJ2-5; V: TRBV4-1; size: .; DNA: TGCGCCAGCAGCCAAGATGTAAACAGGGGAAAAGAGACCCAGTACTTC; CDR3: CASSQDVNRGKETQYF
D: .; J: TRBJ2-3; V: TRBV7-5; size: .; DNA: TGTGCCAGAAGCCTGTCCCAGCGAAGCACAGATACGCAGTATTTT; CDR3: CARSLSQRSTDTQYF
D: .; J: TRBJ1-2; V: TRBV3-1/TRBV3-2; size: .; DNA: TGTGCCAGCAGCCAAGAGGGCGGGGGGCTAAGCTATGGCTACACCTTC; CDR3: CASSQEGGGLSYGYTF
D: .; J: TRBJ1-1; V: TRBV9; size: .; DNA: TGTGCCAGCAGACCCGGGGATCGCGAGAACACTGAAGCTTTCTTT; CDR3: CASRPGDRENTEAFF
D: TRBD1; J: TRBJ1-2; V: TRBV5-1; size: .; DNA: TGCGCCAGCAAAAAGAACCCAACCGGGACAGGGGGCTTTATTGATGGCTACACCTTC; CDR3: CASKKNPTGTGGFIDGYTF
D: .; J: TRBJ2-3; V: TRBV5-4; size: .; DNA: TGTGCCAGCAGCTCTGGACAGAGCACAGATACGCAGTATTTT; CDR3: CASSSGQSTDTQYF
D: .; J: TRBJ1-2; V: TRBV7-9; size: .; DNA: TGTGCCAGCAGCCTGGACAGCTATGGCTACACCTTC; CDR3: CASSLDSYGYTF
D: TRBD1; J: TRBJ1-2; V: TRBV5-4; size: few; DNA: TGTGCCAGCAGCTTGACCGGGACAGGGGGCTATGGCTACACCTTC; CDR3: CASSLTGTGGYGYTF
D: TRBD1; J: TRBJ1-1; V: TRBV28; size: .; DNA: TGTGCCAGCCCTAAGAGGGGGCATTTGAACACTGAAGCTTTCTTT; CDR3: CASPKRGHLNTEAFF
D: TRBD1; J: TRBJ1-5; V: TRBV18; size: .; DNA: TGTGCCAGCTCCGCGGGACAGCTGGCGAATCAGCCCCAGCATTTT; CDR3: CASSAGQLANQPQHF
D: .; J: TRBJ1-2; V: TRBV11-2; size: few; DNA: TGTGCCAGCAGCTTAGGGGGCAACTATGGCTACACCTTC; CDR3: CASSLGGNYGYTF
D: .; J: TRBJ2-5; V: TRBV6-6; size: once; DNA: TGTGCCAGCAGTGCGGAAGAGACCCAGTACTTC; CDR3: CASSAEETQYF
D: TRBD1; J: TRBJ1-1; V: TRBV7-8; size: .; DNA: TGTGCCAGCAGCCCCCAGGACAGGACCGAAGCTTTCTTT; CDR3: CASSPQDRTEAFF
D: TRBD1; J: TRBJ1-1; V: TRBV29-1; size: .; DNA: TGCAGCGTTCACCCGGGACAGGGGAAAACTGAAGCTTTCTTT; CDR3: CSVHPGQGKTEAFF
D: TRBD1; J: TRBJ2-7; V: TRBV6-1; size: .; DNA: TGTGCCACTACCCGACAGGGTACTTCCGAGCAGTACTTC; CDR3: CATTRQGTSEQYF
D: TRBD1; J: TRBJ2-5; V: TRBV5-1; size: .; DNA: TGCGCCAGCAGCAGCCGGGACAGCGGAGAGACCCAGTACTTC; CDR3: CASSSRDSGETQYF
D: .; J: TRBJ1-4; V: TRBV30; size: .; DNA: TGTGCCCTAGTTCTGAACAGGGATAAACTGTTTTTT; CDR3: CALVLNRDKLFF
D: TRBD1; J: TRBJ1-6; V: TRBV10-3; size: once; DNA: TGTGCCATCAGTGAGGGGGACAGCCCTAATTCACCCCTCCACTTT; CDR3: CAISEGDSPNSPLHF
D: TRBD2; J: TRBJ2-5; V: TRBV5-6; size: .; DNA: TGTGCCAGCAGCCGGGAGGTCGCATCGGGGACCCAGTACTTC; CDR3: CASSREVASGTQYF
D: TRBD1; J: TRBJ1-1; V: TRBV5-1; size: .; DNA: TGCGCCAGCAGCTTGGAGGGACAGGGGGCCGCGATTAAGAACACTGAAGCTTTCTTT; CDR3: CASSLEGQGAAIKNTEAFF
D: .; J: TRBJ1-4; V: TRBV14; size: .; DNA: TGTGCCAGCAGCCAAGCAGGGGCGAATGAAAAACTGTTTTTT; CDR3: CASSQAGANEKLFF
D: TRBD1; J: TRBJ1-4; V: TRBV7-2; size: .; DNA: TGTGCCAGCAGCAACAGGGGAAGCGAAAAACTGTTTTTT; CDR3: CASSNRGSEKLFF
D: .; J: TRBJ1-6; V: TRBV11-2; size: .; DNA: TGTGCCAGCAGCGCCCAGGAGGGGGGGAATTCACCCCTCCACTTT; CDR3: CASSAQEGGNSPLHF
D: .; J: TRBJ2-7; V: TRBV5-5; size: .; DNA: TGTGCCAGCAGCTTGGCCCTAGGCGTCGGCCACGAGCAGTACTTC; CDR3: CASSLALGVGHEQYF
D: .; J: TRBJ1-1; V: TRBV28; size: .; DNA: TGTGCCAGCAGTTCCCCCGGGAGCTTGAACACTGAAGCTTTCTTT; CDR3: CASSSPGSLNTEAFF
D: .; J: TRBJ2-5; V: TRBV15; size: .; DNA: TGTGCCACCAGCAGGGGGCGAGAGACCCAGTACTTC; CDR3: CATSRGRETQYF
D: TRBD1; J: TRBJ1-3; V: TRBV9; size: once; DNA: TGTGCCAGCAGCCAAACAGGGGGCCGAAACACCATATATTTT; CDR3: CASSQTGGRNTIYF
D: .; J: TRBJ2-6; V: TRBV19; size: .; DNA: TGTGCCAGTAGCCCCGTCCGGGCCAACGTCCTGACTTTC; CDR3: CASSPVRANVLTF
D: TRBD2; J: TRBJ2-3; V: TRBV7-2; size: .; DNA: TGTGCCAGCAAAGAAGCGGGGTCCCTCTTCACAGATACGCAGTATTTT; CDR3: CASKEAGSLFTDTQYF
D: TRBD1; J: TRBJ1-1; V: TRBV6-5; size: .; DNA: TGTGCCAGCAGTCGTCGGACAGGGATGAACACTGAAGCTTTCTTT; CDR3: CASSRRTGMNTEAFF
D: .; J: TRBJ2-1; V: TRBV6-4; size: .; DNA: TGTGCCAGCAGTGACTCAACCGAGATACAGTTCTTC; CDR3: CASSDSTEIQFF
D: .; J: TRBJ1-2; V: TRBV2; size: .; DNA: TGTGCCAGCCGTTCTGCGGCCGGTAATGGCTACACCTTC; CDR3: CASRSAAGNGYTF
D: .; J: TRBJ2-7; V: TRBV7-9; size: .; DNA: TGTGCCAGCAGCTTAGATTTGGTAGCCGAGCAGTACTTC; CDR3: CASSLDLVAEQYF
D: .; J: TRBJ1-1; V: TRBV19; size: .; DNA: TGTGCCAGTAGTATAGCAGGGGCTTCGAACACTGAAGCTTTCTTT; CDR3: CASSIAGASNTEAFF
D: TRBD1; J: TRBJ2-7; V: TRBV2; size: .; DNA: TGTGCCAGCAATCTCCGGACAGGGACCGAGCAGTACTTC; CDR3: CASNLRTGTEQYF
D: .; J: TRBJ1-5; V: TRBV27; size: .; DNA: TGTGCCAGCAGTTTACAGGGACTCCTCAATCAGCCCCAGCATTTT; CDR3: CASSLQGLLNQPQHF
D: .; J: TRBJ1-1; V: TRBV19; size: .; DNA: TGTGCCAGTAGTAGTTTCCCGGACATTTTGAACACTGAAGCTTTCTTT; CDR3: CASSSFPDILNTEAFF
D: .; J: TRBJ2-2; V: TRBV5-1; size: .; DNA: TGCGCCAGCAGCTCCGCCGCCGGGACAGCGGGCGGGGAGCTGTTTTTT; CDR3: CASSSAAGTAGGELFF
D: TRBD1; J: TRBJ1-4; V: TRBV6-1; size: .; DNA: TGTGCCAGCAGTGAAGGAGGACAGGGGAATGAAAAACTGTTTTTT; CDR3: CASSEGGQGNEKLFF
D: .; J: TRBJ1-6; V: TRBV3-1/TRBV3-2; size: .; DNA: TGTGCCAGCAGCCAAGATCCAGGCCAGTCGTCACCCCTCCACTTT; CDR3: CASSQDPGQSSPLHF
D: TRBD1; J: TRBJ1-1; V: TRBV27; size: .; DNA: TGTGCCAGCAGTCAGGACAGGGGGCGCCCAGCTTTCTTT; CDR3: CASSQDRGRPAFF
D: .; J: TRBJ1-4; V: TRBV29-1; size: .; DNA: TGCAGCGGCCAGGCAGCAACTAATGAAAAACTGTTTTTT; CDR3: CSGQAATNEKLFF
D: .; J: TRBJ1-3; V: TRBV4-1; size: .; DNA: TGCGCCAGCAGCCAAGTACCAGGGGAAAACACCATATATTTT; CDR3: CASSQVPGENTIYF
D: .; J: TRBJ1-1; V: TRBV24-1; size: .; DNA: TGTGCCACCAGTCCAGGGCCAAATGAAGCTTTCTTT; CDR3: CATSPGPNEAFF
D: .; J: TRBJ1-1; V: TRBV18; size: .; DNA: TGTGCCAGCTCTCAAAAAGTCGGGATCACTGAAGCTTTCTTT; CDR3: CASSQKVGITEAFF
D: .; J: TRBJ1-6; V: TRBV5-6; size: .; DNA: TGTGCCAGCAGTTTGACAGGCCAGTTTCAGGTCCTCCACTTT; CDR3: CASSLTGQFQVLHF
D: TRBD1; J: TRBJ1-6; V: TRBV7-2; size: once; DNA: TGTGCCAGCAGCCCCTGGACAGGGAATAATTCACCCCTCCACTTT; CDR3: CASSPWTGNNSPLHF
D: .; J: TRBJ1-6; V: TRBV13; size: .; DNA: TGTGCCAGCAGCTTAGCGTCAGGGGCCGGTTCACCCCTCCACTTT; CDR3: CASSLASGAGSPLHF